These 2 T cell receptor beta chains were all obtained from the same sample, sequenced in a study of blood T cell repertoires in COVID-19. Sequencing used immunoSEQ multiplex PCR; TCRdb keeps in-frame clones, though not all of them. Of hundreds of thousands of clones listed, 89% are singletons. The sequenced sample consisted of PBMCs or T cells enriched from blood (not recorded which). The receptors originated from a woman between 45 and 60 years old who had been exposed to COVID-19.

The chain carries TRBV9 and TRBJ1-2, with D possibly TRBD1 on 6 matching bases. CDR1 is SGDLS and CDR2 is YYNGEE in the germline V gene. The V and J ends lost 3 bases and 6 bases respectively, with 15 bases between them. CDR3 size: 14 residues. CDR3 sequence (DNA): TGTGCCAGCAGCGCGAGGGAACACAGGGATGGCTACACCTTC. This codes for CASSAREHRDGYTF.

The chain combines TRBV7-9 with TRBJ2-3; TRBD1 matches at 7 bases. Germline assignment: CDR1 SEHNR and CDR2 FQNEAQ (reference sequence). This CDR3 is 15 amino acids long. With V trimmed by 0 bases and J by 3 bases, 3 bases remained unmatched. This CDR3 is CASSLAVTGTDTQYF. CDR3 sequence (DNA): TGTGCCAGCAGCTTAGCCGTGACAGGGACAGATACGCAGTATTTT.